This T cell receptor (beta chain) derives from a study of cytomegalovirus exposure and HLA in healthy donors. Study-level points and caveats: In the analysis, some V segments, TRBV6-2 and TRBV6-3 included, were excluded as indistinguishable. Most likely, a cluster of highly shared sequence variants arose as a sequencing artifact.

About this clone: Its antigen is unidentified.

With 60 Vbeta and 13 Jbeta primers, the PCR was carried out. Assay used: immunoSEQ multiplex PCR; TCRdb lists only in-frame clones, some missing. The sample has approximately 130,000 clones; roughly 83% are singletons. CDR3 length equals 15 residues. Germline V gene lookup returns CDR1 MRHNA and CDR2 SNTAGT. V lost 6 bases to trimming and J lost 1 base; unmatched junction nucleotides: 6. J is TRBJ2-3 and V is TRBV6-4, with TRBD1 identical over 8 bases. The clonotype originates from a man aged 35-49 years in good health and CMV-seronegative. Sequencing was performed on PBMCs. The CDR3 loop is CASRAGGVGTDTQYF. CDR3 nucleotides: TGTGCCAGCAGAGCAGGGGGCGTTGGCACAGATACGCAGTATTTT.